This T cell receptor beta chain was recorded in a study of T cell repertoires in cytomegalovirus infection. TCRdb analysed the reads with MiXCR anew, one entry per CDR3 protein. This table holds 570,000 or so distinct CDR3 sequences, over 35% found once. V was shortened by 6 bases and J by 2 bases, with 18 bases between the two germline ends. CDR3 length equals 16 residues. Germline values: CDR1 SNHLY, CDR2 FYNNEI. Study results and limitations: Ex vivo, HLA-C-restricted CMV-specific TCR beta clonotypes prevailed over the rest of the response.

This clonotype was seen only a few times. The antigen is not known. V gene TRBV2 combines with J gene TRBJ2-3, with D hard to call. The receptor comes from a human donor in good health (CMV status not recorded). Some clones in this sample may be carry-over from other donors' samples. The sample was cultured PBMCs, taken from culture after CMV antigen stimulation. CDR3 DNA: TGTGCCAGCAGGCGCTCCGCCAGCCCCAACACAGATACGCAGTATTTT. Translated: CASRRSASPNTDTQYF.